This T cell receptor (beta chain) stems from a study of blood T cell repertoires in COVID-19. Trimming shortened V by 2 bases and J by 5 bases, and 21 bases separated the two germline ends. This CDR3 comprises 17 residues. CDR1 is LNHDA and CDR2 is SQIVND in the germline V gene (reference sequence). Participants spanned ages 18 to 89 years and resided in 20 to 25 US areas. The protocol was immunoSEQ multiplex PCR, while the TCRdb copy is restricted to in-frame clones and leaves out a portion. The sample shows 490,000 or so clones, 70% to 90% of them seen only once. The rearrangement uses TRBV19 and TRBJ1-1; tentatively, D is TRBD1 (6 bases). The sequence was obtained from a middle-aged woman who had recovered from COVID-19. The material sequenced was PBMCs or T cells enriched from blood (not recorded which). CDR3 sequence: CASSIPHRLIGGTEAFF. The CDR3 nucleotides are TGTGCCAGTAGTATACCCCACAGGCTTATAGGGGGAACTGAAGCTTTCTTT.